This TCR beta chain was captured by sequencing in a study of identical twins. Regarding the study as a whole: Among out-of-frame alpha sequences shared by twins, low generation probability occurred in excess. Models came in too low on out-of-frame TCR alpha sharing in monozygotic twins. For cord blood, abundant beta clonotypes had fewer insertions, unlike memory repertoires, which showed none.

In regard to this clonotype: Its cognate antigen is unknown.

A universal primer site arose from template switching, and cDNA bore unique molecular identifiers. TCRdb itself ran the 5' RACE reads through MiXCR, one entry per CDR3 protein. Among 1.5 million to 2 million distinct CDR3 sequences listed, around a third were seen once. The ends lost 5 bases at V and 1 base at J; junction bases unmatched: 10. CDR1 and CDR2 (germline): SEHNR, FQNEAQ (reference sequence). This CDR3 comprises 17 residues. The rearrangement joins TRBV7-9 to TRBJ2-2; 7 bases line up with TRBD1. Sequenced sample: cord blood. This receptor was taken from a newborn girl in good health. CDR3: CASSHQPGTENTGELFF. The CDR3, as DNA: TGTGCCAGCAGCCACCAACCCGGGACAGAGAACACCGGGGAGCTGTTTTTT.